Listed here are 8 T cell receptor beta chains from one sample, sequenced in a study of identifying expanded T cells in peripheral blood (dated by TCRdb to about 2019). The method was the immunoSEQ multiplex PCR assay. TCRdb stores this immuneACCESS table with in-frame sequences only. Part of the clones is absent; in the studies checked, under half of the shortfall reflects unresolved V genes, and no reason is known for the rest. The sample table records around 95,000 clones; 88% of these occur just once. Roughly 6% of the sample lies in the top ten. The sample was blood. The receptor source for this set is a person between 18 and 75 years old in good health.

The chain uses TRBV6-1 and TRBJ1-1; D perhaps matches TRBD1 (5 bases). This CDR3 has 15 residues. Germline V lookup: CDR1 MNHNS, CDR2 SASEGT. Deletions cut 0 bases from V and 1 base from J, with 9 bases between. The CDR3 sequence is CASSEALGGNTEAFF. CDR3 sequence (DNA): TGTGCCAGCAGTGAAGCGCTCGGGGGGAACACTGAAGCTTTCTTT.

The chain employs TRBV10-3 and TRBJ1-1, with 8 positions matching TRBD1. The junction had 4 bases not matched to a gene; V was cut back by 4 bases and J by 0 bases. The CDR3 consists of 15 residues. Germline assignment: CDR1 ENHRY and CDR2 SYGVKD. This CDR3 is CAISARTGMNTEAFF. In nucleotides, the CDR3 is TGTGCCATCAGTGCCCGGACAGGGATGAACACTGAAGCTTTCTTT.

This chain's CDR3 is CASKALYSNQPQHF. The CDR3 DNA reads TGTGCCAGCAAAGCGCTCTATAGCAATCAGCCCCAGCATTTT. The V call is TRBV2, the J call TRBJ1-5; D is unclear. V gave up 7 bases and J gave up 0 bases, with 10 bases separating them. Germline values: CDR1 SNHLY, CDR2 FYNNEI. The CDR3 is 14 residues long.

This clone occurred once. This chain joins TRBV5-1 and TRBJ1-2; D is perhaps TRBD1 (6 bases). CDR1 and CDR2 (germline): SGHRS, YFSETQ. This CDR3 is built from 14 residues. Trimming removed 5 bases at V and 1 base at J, with 12 bases between. CDR3 bases: TGCGCCAGCAGGCGAAGGACAGATAACTATGGCTACACCTTC. It encodes CASRRRTDNYGYTF.

This chain uses TRBV7-8 with TRBJ2-1, with D perhaps being TRBD1 or TRBD2 (5 bases each). Trimming cost V 6 bases and J 0 bases, with 12 bases left between them. The CDR3 runs 15 residues. CDR1 and CDR2 (germline): SGHVS, FQNEAQ. CDR3: CASRGTFSSYNEQFF. DNA of the CDR3: TGTGCCAGCAGAGGGACCTTTAGCTCCTACAATGAGCAGTTCTTC. The full variable domain, completed using reference TRBV7-8 and TRBJ2-1, is GAGVSQSPRYKVAKRGQDVALRCDPISGHVSLFWYQQALGQGPEFLTYFQNEAQLDKSGLPSDRFFAERPEGSVSTLKIQRTQQEDSAVYLCASRGTFSSYNEQFFGPGTRLTVL.

The gene calls are TRBV9 and TRBJ1-1; D call uncertain. The CDR3 spans 14 residues. CDR1 and CDR2 from the germline V gene are SGDLS and YYNGEE. V lost 4 bases and J lost 2, with 12 bases in between. Here the CDR3 reads CASSTQELNTEAFF. In DNA, the CDR3 is TGTGCCAGCAGCACCCAGGAGTTAAACACTGAAGCTTTCTTT.

V gene TRBV7-3 combines with J gene TRBJ2-3; 9 nucleotides agree with TRBD2. The CDR3 runs to 15 residues. Germline CDR1 and CDR2: SGHTA and FQGTGA. The ends lost 6 bases at V and 0 bases at J; junction bases unmatched: 4. CDR3 bases: TGTGCCAGCAGTCTTAGCGGGGGCAGCACAGATACGCAGTATTTT. Its protein product is CASSLSGGSTDTQYF.

V is TRBV9 and J is TRBJ1-5; 9 nucleotides match TRBD1. This CDR3 is built from 14 residues. Trimming took 4 bases from V and 5 from J; bases not matched to a gene: 4. From germline, CDR1 is SGDLS and CDR2 YYNGEE. In DNA form, the CDR3 reads TGTGCCAGCAGCACGGGACAGGGATATCAGCCCCAGCATTTT. Amino acids: CASSTGQGYQPQHF. The variable domain in full, with the rest retrieved from reference TRBV9 and TRBJ1-5, is DSGVTQTPKHLITATGQRVTLRCSPRSGDLSVYWYQQSLDQGLQFLIQYYNGEERAKGNILERFSAQQFPDLHSELNLSSLELGDSALYFCASSTGQGYQPQHFGDGTRLSIL.